The T cell receptor (beta chain) under discussion was sequenced for a study of T cell changes during pregnancy in multiple sclerosis. Profiled with immunoSEQ multiplex PCR; TCRdb holds only in-frame clones, not every one. The sample gives about 87,000 clones, around 93% of which show up once; 1.4% is in the top ten. V lost 3 bases, J lost 3 bases, and 3 bases stayed unmatched. CDR3 length equals 15 residues. From germline, CDR1 is SGHTA and CDR2 FQGNSA. Sequencing was performed on peripheral blood, taken in the third trimester of pregnancy. This sequence originates from a female donor in good health, enrolled as a control in a pregnancy study. This rearrangement joins TRBV7-2 to TRBJ2-7; 12 positions agree with TRBD2. CDR3 amino acids: CASSLRTSGIYEQYF. CDR3 DNA: TGTGCCAGCAGCTTGCGGACTAGCGGGATCTACGAGCAGTACTTC.